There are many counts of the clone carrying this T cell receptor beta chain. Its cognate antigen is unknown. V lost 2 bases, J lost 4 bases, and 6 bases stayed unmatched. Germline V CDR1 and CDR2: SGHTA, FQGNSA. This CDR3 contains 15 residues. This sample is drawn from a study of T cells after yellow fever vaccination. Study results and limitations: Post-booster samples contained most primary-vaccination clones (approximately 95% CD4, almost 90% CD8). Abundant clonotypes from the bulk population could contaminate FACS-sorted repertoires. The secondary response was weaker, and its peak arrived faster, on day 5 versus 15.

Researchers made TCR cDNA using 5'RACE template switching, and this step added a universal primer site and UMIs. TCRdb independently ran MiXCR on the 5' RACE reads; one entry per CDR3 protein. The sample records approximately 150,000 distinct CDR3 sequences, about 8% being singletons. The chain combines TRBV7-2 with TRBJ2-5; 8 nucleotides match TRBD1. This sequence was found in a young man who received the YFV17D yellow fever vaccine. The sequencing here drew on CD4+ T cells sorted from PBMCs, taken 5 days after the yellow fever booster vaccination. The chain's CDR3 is CASSLNSGGLETQYF. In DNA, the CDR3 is TGTGCCAGCAGCTTAAATTCAGGGGGCTTAGAGACCCAGTACTTC. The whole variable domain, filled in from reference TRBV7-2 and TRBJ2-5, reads GAGVSQSPSNKVTEKGKDVELRCDPISGHTALYWYRQSLGQGLEFLIYFQGNSAPDKSGLPSDRFSAERTGGSVSTLTIQRTQQEDSAVYLCASSLNSGGLETQYFGPGTRLLVL.